This T cell receptor beta chain was documented in a study of cytomegalovirus exposure and HLA in healthy donors (dated by TCRdb to the late 2010s). In the study overall: An earlier analysis of about 560 of the donors reported 276 Gb of sequence data and 100 million to 120 million unique TCR beta sequences obtained from roughly 180 million T cells. About 300 gigabases of sequencing data and around 80 million unique TCR sequences made up an early release that covered nearly 650 HLA-typed donors. Of the roughly 400 genotyped donors, over 70% fell in the genetic ancestry cluster associated with self-reported Caucasian donors. The study aimed to test whether signatures of past pathogen exposure could be identified by cataloging public T cell receptors. The study used immunosequencing to profile the T cell repertoires of several hundred subjects and linked those repertoires to cytomegalovirus serostatus. Besides the first cohort of under 700 subjects, a separate validation cohort made up of over 100 different subjects was used. To predict cytomegalovirus infection status, the study brought together high-throughput TCR immunosequencing, statistical association of individual TCRs with disease status, and machine learning. A later analysis re-analyzed previously published TCR beta repertoires from 666 donors and added high-resolution HLA genotyping to study TCR occurrence patterns. The later analysis used no new phenotypic data to find candidate immune exposures, relying instead on TCR beta sequences and their occurrence across donors. In an earlier analysis of several hundred of the donors, high-throughput TCR beta sequencing was used to judge whether each TCR beta V gene segment behaved as functional or pseudogenic. Donor age, sex, ethnicity and CMV serostatus were compiled together with the repertoire data. In a later genetic analysis, genome-wide SNP genotypes for about 55% of the roughly 700 donors were used, and that subset was treated as a discovery cohort. Every discovery cohort repertoire had been produced on one sequencing platform. Class I and class II HLA loci were covered by the typing at four-digit resolution. Typing coverage varied by locus: 629-630 donors for A, B, C, DRB1 and DQB1; approximately 500 for DQA1; some 610 for DPA1; approximately 450 for DPB1. Roughly 5 DR-DQ haplotypes were handled as single units for association and clustering, since linkage in the cohort was strong. Among approximately 370 genotyped donors of the cohort, an average of around 220,000 unique TCR beta nucleotide sequences was sequenced per donor, of which approximately 18% were non-productive.

Libraries were built with the immunoSEQ multiplex PCR assay. The multiplex PCR relied on a mix of 60 forward primers for TCR Vbeta segments and 13 reverse primers for TCR Jbeta segments. The CDR3 region of rearranged TCR beta genes was amplified from genomic DNA with a multiplex PCR assay. The Illumina HiSeq System was used to sequence the amplified TCR beta libraries as 87-base-pair reads. The paper's processing steps were these. A later analysis counted 75 million to 100 million unique TCR beta chains across the 666 repertoires, and 9 million to 14 million of these chains were shared by at least two donors. Raw reads were error-corrected and collapsed into unique sequences by a nearest-neighbor algorithm in which closely related sequences were merged to remove PCR and sequencing errors. V, D and J gene segments were assigned by aligning CDR3 sequences to IMGT reference sequences. For a sequence to be retained, at least a six-nucleotide match to both a V gene segment and a J gene segment was required. Rearrangements were classified as productive when the CDR3 lacked stop codons and remained in frame with V and J, and all other rearrangements were classified as non-productive. Following IMGT convention, CDR3 was defined as the stretch from the second conserved V-encoded cysteine to the conserved J-encoded phenylalanine. In an earlier analysis of approximately 590 of the donors, sequences lacking an unambiguous match to a single V gene segment were excluded. In an earlier analysis of a few hundred of the donors, V segments were called functional above 56.7% productive rearrangements and were called segregating when the between-donor standard deviation exceeded 5%. A statistical classification framework was built to diagnose cytomegalovirus status from the catalog of TCR beta chain sequences. V and J gene assignment, in a later analysis, came from comparing TCR nucleotide sequences with IMGT/GENE-DB human TR gene sequences. The TCRdist pipeline was used in a later analysis to assign CDR3 sequences and most-parsimonious VDJ recombination scenarios. In a later analysis, each TCR beta chain was defined by its CDR3 amino acid sequence together with its V-gene family, and reads without a unique V-gene family were excluded. To address suspected cross-contamination and a sequencing artifact, a later analysis removed several hundred highly shared, low-generation-probability nucleotide sequences. In a later analysis, a clonal expansion index for each public chain was calculated from normalized within-repertoire ranks of inferred template counts. A later analysis computed generation probabilities with a VDJ recombination model fitted to out-of-frame rearrangements, and checked the results against IGoR. Hypergeometric tests were used in a later analysis to score TCR-TCR, TCR-HLA and TCR-CMV co-occurrence, with a repertoire-size bias correction applied to the TCR pairs. To estimate false discovery rates, a later analysis permuted the HLA or CMV assignments 20 times. In a later analysis, co-occurring TCRs were grouped using DBSCAN, with TCRdist sequence similarity added in when clustering inside HLA-allele-positive subsets. Co-occurrence clustering excluded repertoires with fewer than 30,000 or more than 120,000 public chains, plus five with anomalous nucleotide sharing. TCRdb provides this immuneACCESS table in a form limited to in-frame rearrangements. Some clones are lacking; in checked studies, under half of them reflect an unresolved V gene, and why the rest are absent is not known. That table furnishes V, J and clone size, whereas the DNA furnished D and trimming. Here the sample has over 100,000 clones; 81% occur a single time. Jointly, the top ten make up roughly 2.2% of the sample.

The cohort consisted of 666 healthy bone marrow donors. Cohort members were all nominally healthy when sampled, although unrecorded immune exposures were likely present. The donor tested CMV seronegative, placing the donor among the 350 to 400 seronegative members of the cohort. Every donor gave a peripheral blood sample, and the peripheral blood mononuclear cells from that sample were used for TCR beta sequencing. Genomic DNA was extracted from the blood cell samples with the Qiagen DNeasy Blood Extraction Kit. Results and caveats for the whole study, not just this receptor: Because counts were too low, about 17 rarely observed V segments, including chromosome 9 orphons, were excluded from the earlier analysis of about 500 of the donors. A further reported finding was that TCR beta sequences accurately predicted the HLA-A and HLA-B alleles for most subjects in the first cohort. The authors suggested that the approach could potentially be extended to other disease states and immunological phenotypes. CMV serostatus was the only immune exposure information available for the cohort. Across donors, most TCR sequences were observed very rarely, whereas some public TCRs were present in many individuals. In a later analysis, TCR association rates were found to vary across HLA loci, with the most associated TCRs seen for DRB1 alleles and the fewest for HLA-C alleles. In an earlier analysis of about 540 of the donors, most TCR beta V segments were observed in productive rearrangements about 87% or about 30% of the time, broadly matching IMGT annotations. In a later analysis, most CMV-associated TCR beta chains were found to appear HLA-restricted, with HLA associations seemingly driven largely by CMV exposure. Linkage disequilibrium might explain the correlated functional status among segregating V segments, but an unknown experimental factor could not be excluded. Compared with the approximately 720-donor mean, donors in an Asian-associated ancestry cluster had fewer N-insertions in productive TCRs, according to a later genetic analysis. HLA typing was unavailable for some donors at each locus, so association tests used only the typed subset. This cohort had only TCR beta chains sequenced, and the lack of alpha or paired-chain data limited which features could be detected. A later analysis found that HLA-associated TCR beta chains were more clonally expanded and had lower generation probabilities than equally common non-associated chains. A few of the identified cytomegalovirus-associated TCR beta chains were confirmed in vitro to be specific for cytomegalovirus antigens. Because the 87-base-pair reads could not distinguish some IMGT-functional V segments, including TRBV6-2 and TRBV6-3, those segments were excluded. A later genetic analysis associated a missense DCLRE1C variant with V-gene and J-gene trimming of TCR beta chains, and an independent cohort replicated the association. When HLA alleles, especially DR and DQ, strongly co-occurred, TCR associations were difficult to assign to individual alleles. The study listed approximately 160 TCR beta chains as associated with cytomegalovirus. Sequencing depth was assumed to be roughly uniform across donors in the presence/absence analyses, though that assumption may not hold. The classifier was reported to diagnose cytomegalovirus status with high specificity and sensitivity in both the original and validation cohorts. The sequencing pipeline was judged likely to have produced a cluster of highly shared sequence variants as a technical artifact. According to a later analysis, parvovirus B19, influenza, CMV and Epstein-Barr virus appeared linked to several top co-occurrence clusters. Specific HLA alleles were associated with more than 15,000 TCR beta sequences at a false discovery rate of 0.05 in a later analysis.

Taken from the germline V gene, the CDR1 and CDR2 loops are SGDLS and YYNGEE. Including cysteine and phenylalanine, the CDR3 has 15 amino acids. Just the 45-base CDR3 DNA is kept, in frame starting at base 1. V was cut back by 3 bases and J by 4 bases, leaving a gap of 17 bases between them. About this clone itself: Its binding antigen is unknown. No clone much larger than this one lies a single base away; base qualities are absent.

The receptor's source is a woman aged 25 to 39 in good health and CMV-seronegative. The sequencing sample was made of PBMCs. The chain employs TRBV9 and TRBJ2-7; perhaps TRBD1 is the D gene, with 6 bases matching. Read as DNA, the sequence is TGTGCCAGCAGCGGACCAGGGACATCTATTTACGAGCAGTACTTC. Its product reads: CASSGPGTSIYEQYF.